A single sample gave rise to the 19 T cell receptor beta chains below, sequenced in a study of vaccination effects on CD4 cells after COVID-19. Antigens for these TCRs are unknown. The repertoire was sequenced with immunoSEQ multiplex PCR; TCRdb's copy has only in-frame clones and lacks some. The sample contains tens of thousands of clones, more than 75% of which appear only once. Before sequencing, viral peptide pools were used by the ViraFEST assay to expand antigen-specific CD4+ T cells. The culture ran for roughly ten days before CD4+ T cells were isolated. Their SARS-CoV-2 infection, verified by PCR, occurred between March and December 2020. The material was CD4+ T cells from PBMCs cultured with HIV peptides, obtained before COVID-19 vaccination. Subset meaning: HIV-1 Nef peptide pool negative control/reference culture. These TCRs come from a human donor who had a prior SARS-CoV-2 infection.

The chain uses TRBV4-2 and TRBJ2-7; 8 bases line up with TRBD2. This CDR3 is built from 16 residues. V was clipped by 1 base and J by 2 bases; unmatched bases: 7. Germline loops: CDR1 LGHNA, CDR2 YNFKEQ. Here the CDR3 DNA reads TGTGCCAGCAGCCAAGTAGGCGGGGGGAATGCCTACGAGCAGTACTTC. Translated: CASSQVGGGNAYEQYF.

J is TRBJ1-3 and V is TRBV4-2; TRBD1 matches 8 bases. Germline CDR1 is LGHNA and CDR2 is YNFKEQ. V lost 5 bases, J lost 10 bases, and 4 bases stayed unmatched. The CDR3 totals 12 residues. The CDR3 sequence is CASSENRGTIYF. CDR3 bases: TGTGCCAGCAGCGAAAACAGGGGGACCATATATTTT.

The V gene is TRBV24-1, the J gene TRBJ2-1, with a possible D match to TRBD1 (5 bases). The V gene's germline CDR1 is KGHDR and CDR2 SFDVKD. The V and J ends lost 1 base and 5 bases respectively, with 8 bases between them. This CDR3 contains 14 residues. The CDR3 DNA sequence: TGTGCCACCAGTGATTTCGGCAGGGACAATGAGCAGTTCTTC. This translates into CATSDFGRDNEQFF.

The rearrangement links TRBV2 to TRBJ2-2, with D perhaps TRBD2 (6 bases). Germline CDR1 is SNHLY and CDR2 is FYNNEI. The V end lost 3 bases, the J end lost 7 bases, and 12 bases lay between the germline ends. This CDR3 is built from 14 residues. The CDR3 nucleotides read TGTGCCAGCAGTGAGGTGCGGGGTGTCGGGGAGCTGTTTTTT. Translated: CASSEVRGVGELFF.

The rearrangement uses TRBV6-5 and TRBJ2-4; D may be TRBD2 (7 bases). Germline CDR1 MNHEY, CDR2 SVGAGI. V dropped 6 bases and J dropped 8 bases, with 20 bases sitting between them. CDR3 length: 15 amino acids. This chain's CDR3 is CASSPLFGGADIQYF. Written as DNA, the CDR3 is TGTGCCAGCAGCCCCCTTTTTGGGGGGGCAGACATTCAGTACTTC.

The chain's CDR3 is CASSEAQVGYTF. The CDR3 DNA is TGTGCCAGCAGTGAAGCTCAGGTTGGCTACACCTTC. The rearrangement joins TRBV2 to TRBJ1-2, with D uncertain. This CDR3 comprises 12 residues. Trimming left V 0 bases short and J 7 bases short, with 6 bases between. In germline, CDR1 is SNHLY, CDR2 FYNNEI.

The table lists this clone with a few counts. The V and J genes are TRBV18 and TRBJ1-1; 7 nucleotides match TRBD1. V was clipped by 6 bases and J by 1 base; unmatched bases: 5. In germline, CDR1 is KGHSH, CDR2 LQKENI. The CDR3 spans 14 residues. The CDR3 bases are TGTGCCAGCTCCCCCGGGACAGCGAACACTGAAGCTTTCTTT. The encoded protein is CASSPGTANTEAFF.

This clone occurred once. The rearrangement joins TRBV2 to TRBJ2-1, with 10 bases aligning to TRBD1. Germline trimming cut 3 bases from V and 5 bases from J; bases unmatched to any gene: 4. CDR3 length: 15 residues. Per the germline V gene, CDR1 is SNHLY and CDR2 is FYNNEI. This chain's CDR3 is CASSDDRGPHNEQFF. The CDR3 region has the DNA TGTGCCAGCAGTGACGACAGGGGGCCCCACAATGAGCAGTTCTTC.

This sequence joins TRBV11-3 and TRBJ2-7; D gene ambiguous. CDR1 is SGHNT, CDR2 YENEEA, per germline. Trimming took off 1 base at V and 0 bases at J, with 7 bases between the two ends. This CDR3 is 14 amino acids long. The CDR3 is CASSLGASSYEQYF. DNA for the CDR3: TGTGCCAGCAGCTTAGGGGCCAGCTCCTACGAGCAGTACTTC.

This sequence joins TRBV4-2 and TRBJ2-1; 11 positions match TRBD2. The V and J ends lost 3 bases and 6 bases, in that order; junction bases with no gene match: 7. This CDR3 spans 16 amino acids. CDR1 LGHNA and CDR2 YNFKEQ come from the germline V gene. As DNA, the CDR3 is TGTGCCAGCAGCCAGTCGGAGCTAGCGGGAGGCAATGAGCAGTTCTTC. Protein sequence: CASSQSELAGGNEQFF.

The J gene is TRBJ2-2, the V gene TRBV4-2, with D possibly being TRBD1 (6 bases). V lost 3 bases to trimming and J lost 1 base, with 12 bases between them. The CDR3 has 16 residues. Per germline, CDR1 LGHNA and CDR2 YNFKEQ. The CDR3 DNA reads TGTGCCAGCAGCCAGGGGGCAGGAGTGAACACCGGGGAGCTGTTTTTT. This encodes CASSQGAGVNTGELFF.

The chain combines TRBV5-1 with TRBJ2-7, with 7 nucleotides matching TRBD2. The CDR3 is made up of 15 amino acids. V lost 2 bases to trimming and J lost 0 bases; unmatched junction nucleotides: 5. Per the germline V gene, CDR1 is SGHRS and CDR2 is YFSETQ. In DNA form, the CDR3 reads TGCGCCAGCAGCTTCCTAGCGGATAGCTCCTACGAGCAGTACTTC. Its translation is CASSFLADSSYEQYF.

This clone came up a few times. The chain uses TRBV5-1 and TRBJ1-2, with 7 bases identical to TRBD1. In germline, CDR1 is SGHRS, CDR2 YFSETQ. The CDR3 covers 13 residues. With V trimmed by 3 bases and J by 7 bases, 6 bases remained unmatched. The CDR3 DNA follows: TGCGCCAGCAGCTCCGACAGGGTGGGTGGCTACACCTTC. Encoded protein: CASSSDRVGGYTF.

The V gene is TRBV5-8, the J gene TRBJ2-7, with 8 bases that match TRBD1. The CDR3 totals 13 residues. The germline gives CDR1 SGHTS, CDR2 YDEGEE. V trimming: 2 bases; J trimming: 9 bases; junction bases outside the gene matches: 7. The CDR3 is CASSLNPGGGQYF. The CDR3 region has the DNA TGTGCCAGCAGCTTAAATCCAGGGGGCGGGCAGTACTTC.

This chain uses TRBV4-3 with TRBJ1-1; D is unresolved. CDR1 is LGHNA and CDR2 is YSLEER in the germline V gene. Trimming pared 1 base from V and 7 bases from J, leaving 13 bases between. The CDR3 is 14 amino acids. The CDR3 loop is CASSQAGTAGEAFF. CDR3 nucleotides: TGCGCCAGCAGCCAAGCAGGAACGGCGGGTGAAGCTTTCTTT.

The CDR3 reads CASSRPDRGRNTIYF. CDR3 nucleotide sequence: TGTGCCAGCAGTCGTCCGGACAGGGGTAGAAACACCATATATTTT. The rearrangement joins TRBV2 to TRBJ1-3; 9 bases align to TRBD1. This CDR3 region has 15 residues. Germline CDR1 and CDR2: SNHLY and FYNNEI. With V trimmed by 5 bases and J by 5 bases, 7 bases remained unmatched.

The chain has TRBV11-2 and TRBJ2-1, with 7 bases identical to TRBD1. The CDR3 runs 16 residues. The V gene's germline CDR1 is SGHAT and CDR2 FQNNGV. V shed 5 bases and J 7 bases; nucleotides not matched to a gene: 14. CDR3: CASSVFRDSSPNEQFF. The DNA for the CDR3 is TGTGCCAGCAGCGTATTCCGGGACAGCTCTCCAAATGAGCAGTTCTTC.

This clone occurred once. V and J are TRBV19 and TRBJ2-5, with a tentative D call TRBD1 (7 bases). V was pared by 7 bases and J by 1 base, with 16 bases between. The CDR3 is 15 residues long. From germline, CDR1 is LNHDA and CDR2 SQIVND (reference sequence). CDR3 loop: CASTANQGGQETQYF. CDR3 bases: TGTGCCAGTACCGCCAACCAGGGGGGCCAAGAGACCCAGTACTTC. Full variable domain (remainder filled in from reference TRBV19 and TRBJ2-5): DGGITQSPKYLFRKEGQNVTLSCEQNLNHDAMYWYRQDPGQGLRLIYYSQIVNDFQKGDIAEGYSVSREKKESFPLTVTSAQKNPTAFYLCASTANQGGQETQYFGPGTRLLVL.

The gene calls are TRBV7-8 and TRBJ2-7; the match to TRBD2 covers 8 bases. Germline V lookup: CDR1 SGHVS, CDR2 FQNEAQ. V was pared by 0 bases and J by 2 bases, with 6 bases of the junction left unmatched. The CDR3 spans 16 residues. CDR3 amino acids: CASSLAVGRATYEQYF. The CDR3 coding sequence is TGTGCCAGCAGCTTAGCGGTCGGGAGGGCCACCTACGAGCAGTACTTC.